This TCR beta chain was captured by sequencing in a study of T cell responses to AZD1222 COVID-19 vaccine. The study's findings and limits: Scientists sampled the repertoires only once the peak T cell response had passed. A reported finding is that nearly half of spike-specific TCRs target unmutated variant regions. Donors were mostly white British, more females; clonal diversity possibly underestimated.

Germline CDR1 reads SGHRS; CDR2 reads YFSETQ. V shed 2 bases and J shed 4 bases, with 7 bases lying between them. The CDR3 loop spans 13 amino acids. Clones were sequenced by immunoSEQ multiplex PCR, and TCRdb holds only the in-frame ones, with some missing. The sample contains 150,000 or so clones, 92% of which appear only once. For this clone: Its specificity is not known.

The chain is built from TRBV5-1 and TRBJ1-3; D gene unclear. The TCR sequence derives from an adult who received the AZD1222 COVID-19 vaccine. The sequenced sample was peripheral blood, obtained 28 days after the second AZD1222 dose. CDR3: CASSLFGGNTIYF. CDR3 in DNA: TGCGCCAGCAGCTTATTCGGAGGAAACACCATATATTTT.